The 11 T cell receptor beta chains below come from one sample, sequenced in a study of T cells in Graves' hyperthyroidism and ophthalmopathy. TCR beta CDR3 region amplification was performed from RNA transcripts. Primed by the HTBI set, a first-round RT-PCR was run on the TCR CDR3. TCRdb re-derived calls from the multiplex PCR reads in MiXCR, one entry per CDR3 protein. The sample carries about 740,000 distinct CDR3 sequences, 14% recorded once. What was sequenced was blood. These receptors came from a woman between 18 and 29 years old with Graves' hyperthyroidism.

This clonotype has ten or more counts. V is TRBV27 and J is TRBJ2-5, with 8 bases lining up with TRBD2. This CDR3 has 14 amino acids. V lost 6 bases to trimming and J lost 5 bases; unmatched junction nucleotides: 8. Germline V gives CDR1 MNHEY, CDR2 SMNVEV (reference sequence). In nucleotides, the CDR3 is TGTGCCAGCAGCCCAGCGGGAGTGTATGAGACCCAGTACTTC. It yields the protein CASSPAGVYETQYF.

The CDR3 DNA reads as TGCAGTGCTAGACGGGTCGGTAACTATGGCTACACCTTC. This sequence encodes CSARRVGNYGYTF. The chain employs TRBV20-1 and TRBJ1-2; D is unresolved. This CDR3 region has 13 residues. The V gene lost 2 bases and the J gene lost 1 base, with 8 bases spanning the gap. The germline V gene has CDR1 DFQATT and CDR2 SNEGSKA (reference sequence).

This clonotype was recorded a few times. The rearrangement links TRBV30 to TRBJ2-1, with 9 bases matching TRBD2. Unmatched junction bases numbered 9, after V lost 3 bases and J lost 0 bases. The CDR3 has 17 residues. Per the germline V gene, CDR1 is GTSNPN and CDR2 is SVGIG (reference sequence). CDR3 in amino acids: CAWRALAGRLSYNEQFF. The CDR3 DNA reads TGTGCCTGGAGAGCGCTAGCGGGGAGACTCTCCTACAATGAGCAGTTCTTC.

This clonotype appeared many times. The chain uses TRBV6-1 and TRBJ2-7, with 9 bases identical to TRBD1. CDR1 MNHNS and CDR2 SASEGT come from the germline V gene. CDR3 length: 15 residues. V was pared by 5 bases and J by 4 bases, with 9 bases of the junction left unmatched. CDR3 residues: CASSKTGGSKYEQYF. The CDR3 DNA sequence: TGTGCCAGCAGTAAAACAGGGGGCTCGAAATACGAGCAGTACTTC.

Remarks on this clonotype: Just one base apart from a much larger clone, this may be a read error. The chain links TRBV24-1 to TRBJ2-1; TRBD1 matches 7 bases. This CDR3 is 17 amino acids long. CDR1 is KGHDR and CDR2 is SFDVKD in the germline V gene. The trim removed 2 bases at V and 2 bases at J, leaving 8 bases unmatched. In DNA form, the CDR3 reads TGTGCCACCAGTGATTCCCTCGGACAGGAGACCTACAATGAGCAGTTCTTC. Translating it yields CATSDSLGQETYNEQFF.

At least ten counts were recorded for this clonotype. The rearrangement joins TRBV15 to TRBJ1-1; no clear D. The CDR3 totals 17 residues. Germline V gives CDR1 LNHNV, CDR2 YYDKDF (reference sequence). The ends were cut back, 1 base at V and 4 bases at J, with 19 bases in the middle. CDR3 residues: CATSRGRPFRRVTEAFF. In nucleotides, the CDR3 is TGTGCCACCAGCAGAGGTAGGCCCTTCCGAAGGGTCACTGAAGCTTTCTTT.

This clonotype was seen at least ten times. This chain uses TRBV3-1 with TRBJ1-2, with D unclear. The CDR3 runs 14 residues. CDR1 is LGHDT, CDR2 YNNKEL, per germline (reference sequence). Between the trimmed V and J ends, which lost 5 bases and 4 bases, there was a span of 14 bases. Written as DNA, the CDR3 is TGTGCCAGCAGCGACGGCCTTCTGGCCTATGGCTACACCTTC. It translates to CASSDGLLAYGYTF. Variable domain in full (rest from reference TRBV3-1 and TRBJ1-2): DTAVSQTPKYLVTQMGNDKSIKCEQNLGHDTMYWYKQDSKKFLKIMFSYNNKELIINETVPNRFSPKSPDKAHLNLHINSLELGDSAVYFCASSDGLLAYGYTFGSGTRLTVV.

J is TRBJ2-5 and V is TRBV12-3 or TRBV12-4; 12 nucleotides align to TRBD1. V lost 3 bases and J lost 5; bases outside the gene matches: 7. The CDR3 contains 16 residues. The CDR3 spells CASSLGDRGHLETQYF. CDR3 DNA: TGTGCCAGCAGTTTGGGGGACAGGGGGCATCTGGAGACCCAGTACTTC.

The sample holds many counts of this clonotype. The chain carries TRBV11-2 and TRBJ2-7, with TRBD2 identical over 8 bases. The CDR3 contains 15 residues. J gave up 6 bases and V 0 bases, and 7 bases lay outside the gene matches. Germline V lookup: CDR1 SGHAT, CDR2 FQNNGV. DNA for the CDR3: TGTGCCAGCAGCTTAGATTGGAGCGGGAGAGCCGAGCAGTACTTC. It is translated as CASSLDWSGRAEQYF.

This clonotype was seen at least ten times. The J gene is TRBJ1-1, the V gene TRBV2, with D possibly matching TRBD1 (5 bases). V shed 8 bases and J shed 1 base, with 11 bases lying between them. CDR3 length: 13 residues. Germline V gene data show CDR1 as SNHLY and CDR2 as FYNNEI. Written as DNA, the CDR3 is TGTGCCAGCCAGGGACGGCCGAACACTGAAGCTTTCTTT. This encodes CASQGRPNTEAFF.

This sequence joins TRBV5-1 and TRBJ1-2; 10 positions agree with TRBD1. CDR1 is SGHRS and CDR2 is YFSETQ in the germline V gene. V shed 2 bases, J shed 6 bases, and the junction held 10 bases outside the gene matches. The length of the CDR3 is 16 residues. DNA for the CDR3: TGCGCCAGCAGCTTCTCGACAGGGGGCTCTGGTGATGGCTACACCTTC. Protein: CASSFSTGGSGDGYTF. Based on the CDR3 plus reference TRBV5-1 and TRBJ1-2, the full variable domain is KAGVTQTPRYLIKTRGQQVTLSCSPISGHRSVSWYQQTPGQGLQFLFEYFSETQRNKGNFPGRFSGRQFSNSRSEMNVSTLELGDSALYLCASSFSTGGSGDGYTFGSGTRLTVV.